Presented here are 22 T cell receptor beta chains from one specimen sequenced in a study of response to subunit inactivated influenza vaccine. TCRdb analysed the RT-PCR reads with MiXCR anew, one entry per CDR3 protein. The sample has approximately 730,000 distinct CDR3 sequences, about 15% seen once. The specimen was PBMCs from blood, collected approximately 15 days before vaccination. The receptors here all came from a man in his fifties who received an inactivated influenza vaccine.

This clonotype was counted only a few times. The chain joins TRBV12-3 or TRBV12-4 to TRBJ1-5; D may be TRBD1 (6 bases). V gave up 7 bases and J gave up 6 bases, with 16 bases separating them. The CDR3 contains 14 residues. CDR3 nucleotides: TGTGCCAGCACACTAGGGGGGCTCGTTCAGCCCCAGCATTTT. It specifies CASTLGGLVQPQHF.

This clonotype was picked up a small number of times. This chain links TRBV11-3 with TRBJ2-3; D not resolved. CDR3 length: 14 residues. Germline CDR1 SGHNT, CDR2 YENEEA. V lost 4 bases and J lost 0, with 8 bases in between. In DNA form, the CDR3 reads TGTGCCAGCAGCTCCTTTGACAGCACAGATACGCAGTATTTT. This gives the protein CASSSFDSTDTQYF. The complete variable domain, with remaining parts taken from reference TRBV11-3 and TRBJ2-3, reads EAGVVQSPRYKIIEKKQPVAFWCNPISGHNTLYWYLQNLGQGPELLIRYENEEAVDDSQLPKDRFSAERLKGVDSTLKIQPAELGDSAVYLCASSSFDSTDTQYFGPGTRLTVL.

V and J are TRBV6-2 or TRBV6-3 and TRBJ2-6; D may be TRBD2 (5 bases). Germline CDR1 is MNHEY and CDR2 is SVGEGT. Deletions cut 8 bases from V and 3 bases from J, with 11 bases between. The CDR3 is 14 residues long. CDR3 sequence: CASSEGNGANVLTF. CDR3 nucleotides: TGTGCCAGCTCTGAGGGTAATGGGGCCAACGTCCTGACTTTC.

J is TRBJ2-7 and V is TRBV29-1, with 7 bases fitting TRBD2. Germline CDR1 is SQVTM and CDR2 is ANQGSEA. There are 12 residues in the CDR3. J gave up 3 bases and V 5 bases, and 4 bases lay outside the gene matches. CDR3 in DNA: TGCAGCGTTCGGGGGGAGGGCTACGAGCAGTACTTC. This gives the protein CSVRGEGYEQYF.

This clonotype was seen repeatedly, ten times or more. The chain employs TRBV9 and TRBJ2-3; D gene unclear. The CDR3 length is 13 residues. Germline CDR1 and CDR2: SGDLS and YYNGEE. Trimming took off 6 bases at V and 0 bases at J, with 8 bases between the two ends. CDR3 nucleotide sequence: TGTGCCAGCACGCGTCTTAGCACAGATACGCAGTATTTT. Its translation is CASTRLSTDTQYF.

The rearrangement links TRBV7-3 to TRBJ2-2, with D possibly being TRBD1 (5 bases). This CDR3 comprises 15 residues. Germline V gives CDR1 SGHTA, CDR2 FQGTGA. V lost 1 base to trimming and J lost 5 bases, with 11 bases between them. The CDR3 reads CASSLNWQGTGELFF. The CDR3 DNA is TGTGCCAGCAGCTTAAATTGGCAGGGAACCGGGGAGCTGTTTTTT.

V and J are TRBV5-1 and TRBJ2-5, with D perhaps TRBD2 (6 bases). This CDR3 comprises 14 residues. Trimming pared 4 bases from V and 5 bases from J, leaving 15 bases between. CDR1 and CDR2 from the germline V gene are SGHRS and YFSETQ. Here the CDR3 reads CASSPQWSGETQYF. The DNA for the CDR3 is TGCGCCAGCAGCCCCCAATGGAGCGGGGAGACCCAGTACTTC.

This chain connects TRBV7-9 to TRBJ2-5; TRBD2 is a possible D gene (6 bases). Germline V CDR1 and CDR2: SEHNR, FQNEAQ (reference sequence). The V end lost 4 bases, the J end lost 7 bases, and 13 bases lay between the germline ends. This CDR3 region has 13 residues. The CDR3 DNA is TGTGCCAGCAGCTCAGGGACGCGGGGGACCCAGTACTTC. Translating it yields CASSSGTRGTQYF.

The CDR3 here is CASSLVAGRNTEAFF. In DNA form, the CDR3 reads TGTGCCAGCAGCTTAGTAGCGGGGCGAAACACTGAAGCTTTCTTT. This chain joins TRBV7-2 and TRBJ1-1; perhaps TRBD1 as D (5 bases). V dropped 1 base and J dropped 2 bases, with 11 bases sitting between them. Germline V lookup: CDR1 SGHTA, CDR2 FQGNSA. The CDR3 totals 15 residues.

This chain links TRBV4-2 with TRBJ1-1, with D possibly being TRBD1 (5 bases). The CDR3 is 18 residues long. CDR1 LGHNA and CDR2 YNFKEQ come from the germline V gene. Deletions cut 3 bases from V and 1 base from J, with 21 bases between. This CDR3 is CASSHRIGTLRSNTEAFF. Here the CDR3 DNA reads TGTGCCAGCAGCCACCGGATTGGGACCCTCAGATCGAACACTGAAGCTTTCTTT.

Only a few counts were recorded for this clonotype. The chain uses TRBV20-1 and TRBJ2-7, with 10 bases identical to TRBD2. CDR1 and CDR2 (germline): DFQATT, SNEGSKA (reference sequence). There are 14 residues in the CDR3. V shed 6 bases, J shed 2 bases, and the junction held 7 bases outside the gene matches. The CDR3 region has the DNA TGCAGTGCCAGAAATAGCGGGAGGCCCTACGAGCAGTACTTC. Translated, it gives CSARNSGRPYEQYF.

This clonotype occurred a few times. The rearrangement links TRBV5-1 to TRBJ2-7, with D possibly matching TRBD1 (7 bases). Germline V gene lookup returns CDR1 SGHRS and CDR2 YFSETQ. Trimming removed 4 bases at V and 3 bases at J, with 20 bases between. The CDR3 is made up of 16 amino acids. CDR3 coding DNA: TGCGCCAGCAGCCCCGCTCTGGGGGGACAGATCTACGAGCAGTACTTC. Protein: CASSPALGGQIYEQYF.

The CDR3 DNA follows: TGTGCCAGCAGCTTAGTTAGTAGCGGAGTCACCAATGAGCAGTTCTTC. Residues: CASSLVSSGVTNEQFF. The chain has TRBV7-2 and TRBJ2-1; D is perhaps TRBD2 (6 bases). V shed 1 base and J shed 6 bases, with 16 bases lying between them. Germline V gene lookup returns CDR1 SGHTA and CDR2 FQGNSA. This CDR3 has 16 amino acids.

This clonotype was found many times. The V gene is TRBV7-2, the J gene TRBJ2-4; TRBD1 or TRBD2 may be the D gene (5 bases each). Germline V gene lookup returns CDR1 SGHTA and CDR2 FQGNSA. V dropped 4 bases and J dropped 2 bases, with 9 bases sitting between them. This CDR3 has 14 amino acids. The CDR3 loop reads CASSSGTTKNIQYF. The CDR3 coding sequence is TGTGCCAGCAGCTCCGGGACCACCAAAAACATTCAGTACTTC.

This clonotype was seen a handful of times. The chain recombines TRBV5-1 with TRBJ2-5; either TRBD1 or TRBD2 may supply D (5 bases each). The CDR3 consists of 15 residues. Germline-derived CDR1 and CDR2 are SGHRS and YFSETQ. V lost 4 bases to trimming and J lost 2 bases, with 15 bases between them. Here the CDR3 reads CASSQMGRGQETQYF. CDR3 bases: TGCGCCAGCAGCCAGATGGGACGGGGACAAGAGACCCAGTACTTC.

This clonotype was seen only a few times. The J gene is TRBJ2-7, the V gene TRBV7-9; 8 positions match TRBD1. V lost 5 bases, J lost 4 bases, and 4 bases stayed unmatched. The germline V gene encodes CDR1 SEHNR and CDR2 FQNEAQ (reference sequence). The CDR3 runs 13 residues. CDR3 DNA: TGTGCCAGCAGCAGGGACAGGCTTTACGAGCAGTACTTC. Amino acid sequence: CASSRDRLYEQYF.

The DNA for the CDR3 is TGTGCCACCAGTGATTCTTCTATGAACACTGAAGCTTTCTTT. This codes for CATSDSSMNTEAFF. The chain employs TRBV24-1 and TRBJ1-1, with D uncertain. This CDR3 comprises 14 residues. V gave up 2 bases and J gave up 0 bases, with 6 bases separating them. From germline, CDR1 is KGHDR and CDR2 SFDVKD.

In this sample, this clonotype turned up many times. This chain links TRBV30 with TRBJ2-1, with D perhaps matching TRBD2 (6 bases). CDR3 length equals 12 residues. CDR1 is GTSNPN, CDR2 SVGIG, per germline (reference sequence). Trimming stripped 2 bases from V and 9 bases from J, with 11 bases between. The CDR3 DNA reads TGTGCCTGGAGTCCTACGCGGGGTGAGCAGTTCTTC. This translates into CAWSPTRGEQFF. The full variable domain, in which reference TRBV30 and TRBJ2-1 provide the parts outside the CDR3, is SQTIHQWPATLVQPVGSPLSLECTVEGTSNPNLYWYRQAAGRGLQLLFYSVGIGQISSEVPQNLSASRPQDRQFILSSKKLLLSDSGFYLCAWSPTRGEQFFGPGTRLTVL.

The table lists this clonotype with a few counts. This chain joins TRBV7-9 and TRBJ2-3; no clear D. The CDR3 contains 15 residues. CDR1 SEHNR and CDR2 FQNEAQ come from the germline V gene (reference sequence). V gave up 5 bases and J gave up 6 bases, with 18 bases separating them. Here the CDR3 reads CASSPWTGPSDTQYF. CDR3 coding DNA: TGTGCCAGCAGCCCCTGGACCGGGCCGTCGGATACGCAGTATTTT. The full variable domain, completed using reference TRBV7-9 and TRBJ2-3, is DTGVSQNPRHKITKRGQNVTFRCDPISEHNRLYWYRQTLGQGPEFLTYFQNEAQLEKSRLLSDRFSAERPKGSFSTLEIQRTEQGDSAMYLCASSPWTGPSDTQYFGPGTRLTVL.

Only a few counts were recorded for this clonotype. V usage is TRBV28 and J usage is TRBJ2-7, with TRBD2 identical over 10 bases. CDR3 size: 15 residues. V dropped 2 bases and J dropped 2; count of bases not matched to a gene: 3. Germline V gene data show CDR1 as MDHEN and CDR2 as SYDVKM. The CDR3 region has the DNA TGTGCCAGCAGTTTAAGCGGGGGGGCCACCTACGAGCAGTACTTC. Translated: CASSLSGGATYEQYF.

This clonotype was counted a few times. The V call is TRBV4-3, the J call TRBJ2-7; 11 bases match TRBD1. V dropped 0 bases and J dropped 1; count of bases not matched to a gene: 8. CDR1 is LGHNA and CDR2 is YSLEER in the germline V gene. The CDR3 runs 18 residues. The CDR3, as DNA: TGCGCCAGCAGCCAAGACCTCCCGGGGACAGGGGGGTCCTACGAGCAGTACTTC. Its translation: CASSQDLPGTGGSYEQYF.

This clonotype was observed once. This chain joins TRBV5-8 and TRBJ2-7; TRBD2 is a possible D gene (7 bases). The CDR3 length is 15 residues. Deletions cut 4 bases from V and 4 bases from J, with 18 bases between. CDR1 is SGHTS and CDR2 is YDEGEE in the germline V gene. DNA of the CDR3: TGTGCCAGCAGCCCCTCGGGGGGCACGGTGTACGAGCAGTACTTC. The encoded protein is CASSPSGGTVYEQYF. Based on the CDR3 plus reference TRBV5-8 and TRBJ2-7, the full variable domain is EAGVTQSPTHLIKTRGQQATLRCSPISGHTSVYWYQQALGLGLQFLLWYDEGEERNRGNFPPRFSGRQFPNYSSELNVNALELEDSALYLCASSPSGGTVYEQYFGPGTRLTVT.